Listed here is a single TCR beta chain. The target antigen is unknown. PCR employed 60 Vbeta and 13 Jbeta primers. TCRdb's copy holds only in-frame clones and misses some; the assay was immunoSEQ multiplex PCR. Among under 200,000 clones listed, roughly 73% were seen once. The sample belongs to a study of cytomegalovirus exposure and HLA in healthy donors. Study summary: Earlier, roughly 120 million unique TCR beta sequences were recovered from approximately 180 million T cells by an analysis.

Findings and caveats of the study: In an earlier analysis, in some 500 donors, most V segments appeared productive either ~87% or ~30% of the time. The likely origin of a cluster of highly shared sequence variants was a sequencing artifact.

The CDR3 sequence is 17 residues long. V shed 0 bases and J shed 0 bases, with 12 bases lying between them. Germline CDR1 reads LGHNA; CDR2 reads YNFKEQ. J is TRBJ1-3 and V is TRBV4-2, with D possibly being TRBD1 (6 bases). The sequenced sample was PBMCs. The TCR sequence derives from a woman in her twenties or thirties in good health and CMV-seronegative. CDR3 coding DNA: TGTGCCAGCAGCCAAGATCAGGGGAGGGGCTCTGGAAACACCATATATTTT. Protein sequence: CASSQDQGRGSGNTIYF.